Listed below are T cell receptor beta chains from one sample, sequenced in a study of blood T cell repertoires in COVID-19. Only in-frame clones appear in the TCRdb table, and some are missing; sequencing was by immunoSEQ multiplex PCR. The sample lists fewer than 55,000 clones; 82% were seen once. Sequencing was performed on peripheral blood. The receptors were sampled from a human donor with acute or convalescent COVID-19. The donor label of this sample is uncertain. Each CDR3 is given without its conserved first and last residue.

length,V,CDR3
14,TRBV27,ASSRPAVSGSYEQY
12,TRBV6-6,ASSYGGGSTEAF
15,TRBV18,ASSPRDRGSSTDTQY
12,TRBV30,AWSPRDRETTIY
12,TRBV7-2,ASSPMYRGTEAF
10,TRBV30,AWSVGEQPQH
11,TRBV10-3,AIRLEANTEAF
14,TRBV5-1,ASSSLYGEGSREQY
14,TRBV11-3,ASSLDLGDRNEKLF
13,TRBV19,ASSTTGTGNQPQH
14,TRBV5-1,ASSLAGQPENEKLF
14,TRBV7-2,ASSSSSGKGYNEQF
11,TRBV3-1/TRBV3-2,ASNSGTAYGYT
14,TRBV14,ASSPTQGTYNSPLH
15,TRBV11-3,ASSSGRLGQIRETQY
13,TRBV7-8,ASSPDRHTQETQY
10,TRBV24-1,ATSDSRRSQH
12,TRBV2,ASSLGQGPDGYT
11,TRBV11-1,ASSLKEKTEAF
12,TRBV11-3,ASTRDTDYNEQF
13,TRBV24-1,ATSDDRGQFNEQF
11,TRBV3-1/TRBV3-2,ASSQDPGAEAF
10,TRBV6-5,ATNRGMDPQH
11,TRBV24-1,ATEGADTDTQY
11,TRBV7-7,ASSPTGYNEQF
11,TRBV6-4,GTFSGANTEAF
14,TRBV3-1/TRBV3-2,ASSQDLPSVRGKLF
12,TRBV6-5,ASSIPPVSYEQY
14,TRBV9,ASSETGTGAMDEQF
10,TRBV7-9,ASSFGTDTQY
10,TRBV29-1,SVLAGTYEQY
14,TRBV9,ASSVGGAGAFYGYT
14,TRBV7-2,ASSWRGGRKIETQY
13,TRBV18,ASSPYDRATAEAF
12,TRBV29-1,SGGMREGWNEQF
14,TRBV7-8,ASSYRTGTGSYEQY
11,TRBV30,AWSGQGNHEQY
14,TRBV5-1,ASSRWGGQGADTQY
12,TRBV3-1/TRBV3-2,ASSQVSHLYGYT
13,TRBV28,ASSLSAGPGSGYT
11,TRBV6-5,ASVGRVENIQY
13,TRBV7-2,ASSSQGTSQETQY
12,TRBV7-2,ASSQQISGNTIY
12,TRBV10-3,AISSTAMNTEAF
12,TRBV7-6,ASSLWRGFTEAF
12,TRBV7-3,ASSLSGGGTEAF
13,TRBV19,ASTARVGGNQPQH
15,TRBV4-2,ASSQDFGGTRGDTQY
13,TRBV5-1,ARSWGGGGRYGYT
10,TRBV12-3/TRBV12-4,ASSLTVLSYT
12,TRBV7-2,ASSLITSGDTQY
14,TRBV2,ASRARTSGGNYEQY